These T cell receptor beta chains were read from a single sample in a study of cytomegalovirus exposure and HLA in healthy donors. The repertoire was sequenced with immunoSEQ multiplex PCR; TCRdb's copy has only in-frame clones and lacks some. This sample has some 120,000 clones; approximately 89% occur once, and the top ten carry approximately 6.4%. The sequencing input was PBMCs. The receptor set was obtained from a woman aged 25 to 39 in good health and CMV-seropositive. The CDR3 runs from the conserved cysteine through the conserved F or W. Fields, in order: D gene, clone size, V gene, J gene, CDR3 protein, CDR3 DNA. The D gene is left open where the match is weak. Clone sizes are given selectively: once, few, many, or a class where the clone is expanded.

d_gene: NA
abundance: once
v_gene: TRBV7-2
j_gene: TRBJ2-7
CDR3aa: CASSLGGGEQYF
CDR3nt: TGTGCCAGCAGCTTAGGGGGAGGCGAGCAGTACTTC

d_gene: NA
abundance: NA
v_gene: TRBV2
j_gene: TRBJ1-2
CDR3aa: CAGAVEANYGYTF
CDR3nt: TGTGCAGGGGCAGTGGAAGCTAACTATGGCTACACCTTC

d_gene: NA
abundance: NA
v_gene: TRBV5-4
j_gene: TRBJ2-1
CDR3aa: CASSLQSSSYNEQFF
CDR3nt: TGTGCCAGCAGCTTACAGTCGAGCTCCTACAATGAGCAGTTCTTC

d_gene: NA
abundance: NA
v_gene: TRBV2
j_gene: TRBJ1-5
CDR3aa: CASSEEREPQHF
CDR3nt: TGTGCCAGCAGTGAAGAGAGAGAGCCCCAGCATTTT

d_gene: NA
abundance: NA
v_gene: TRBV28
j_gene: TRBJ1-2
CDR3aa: CASSLGGVYGYTF
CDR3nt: TGTGCCAGCAGTTTGGGAGGGGTCTATGGCTACACCTTC

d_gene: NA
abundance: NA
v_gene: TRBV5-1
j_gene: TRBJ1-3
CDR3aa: CASSPGTGGSGNTIYF
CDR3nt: TGCGCCAGCAGCCCTGGGACGGGGGGTTCTGGAAACACCATATATTTT

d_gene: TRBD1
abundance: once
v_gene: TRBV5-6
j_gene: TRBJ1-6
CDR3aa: CASSLSGGGSPLHF
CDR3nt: TGTGCCAGCAGCTTGTCAGGGGGCGGCTCACCCCTCCACTTT

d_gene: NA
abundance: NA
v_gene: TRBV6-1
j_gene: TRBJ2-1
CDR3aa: CATRRANEQFF
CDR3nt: TGTGCCACCCGGAGGGCGAATGAGCAGTTCTTC

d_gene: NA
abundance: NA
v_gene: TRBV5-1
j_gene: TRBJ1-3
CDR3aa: CASSLGYSGNTIYF
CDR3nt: TGCGCCAGCAGCCTGGGTTACTCTGGAAACACCATATATTTT

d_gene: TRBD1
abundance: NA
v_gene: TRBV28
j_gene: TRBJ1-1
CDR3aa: CASSAPGQGDTEAFF
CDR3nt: TGTGCCAGCAGTGCCCCGGGACAGGGAGACACTGAAGCTTTCTTT

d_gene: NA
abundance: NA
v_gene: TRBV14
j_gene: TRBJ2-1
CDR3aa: CASSPWTYNEQFF
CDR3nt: TGTGCCAGCAGCCCTTGGACTTACAATGAGCAGTTCTTC

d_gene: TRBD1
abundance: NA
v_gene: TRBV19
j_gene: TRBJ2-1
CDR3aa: CASMDRSSTYNEQFF
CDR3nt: TGTGCCAGTATGGACAGGTCGAGCACCTACAATGAGCAGTTCTTC

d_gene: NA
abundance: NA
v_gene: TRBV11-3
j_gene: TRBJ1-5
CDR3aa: CASSLDRGDQPQHF
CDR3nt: TGTGCCAGCAGCTTAGACAGGGGCGATCAGCCCCAGCATTTT

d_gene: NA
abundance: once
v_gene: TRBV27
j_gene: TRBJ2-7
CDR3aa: CARYPEGGRRSSYEQYF
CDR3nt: TGTGCCAGGTACCCCGAAGGAGGGAGGCGATCCTCCTACGAGCAGTACTTC

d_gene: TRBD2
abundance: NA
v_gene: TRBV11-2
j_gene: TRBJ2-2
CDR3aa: CASSPSAGGIGELFF
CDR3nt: TGTGCCAGCAGCCCCTCAGCGGGAGGAATCGGGGAGCTGTTTTTT

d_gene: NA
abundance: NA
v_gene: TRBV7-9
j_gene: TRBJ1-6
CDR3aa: CASSLPTENSPLHF
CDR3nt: TGTGCCAGCAGCTTACCGACGGAGAATTCACCCCTCCACTTT

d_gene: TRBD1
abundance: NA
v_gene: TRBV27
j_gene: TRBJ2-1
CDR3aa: CATSTGGRDEQFF
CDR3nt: TGTGCCACCTCGACAGGGGGCAGGGATGAGCAGTTCTTC

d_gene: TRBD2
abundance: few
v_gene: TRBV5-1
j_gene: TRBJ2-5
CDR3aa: CASSRASGGAMETQYF
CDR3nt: TGCGCCAGCAGCCGGGCTAGCGGGGGGGCCATGGAGACCCAGTACTTC

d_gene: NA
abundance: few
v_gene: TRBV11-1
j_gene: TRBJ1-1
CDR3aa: CASSLSGDTEAFF
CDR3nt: TGTGCCAGCAGCTTATCAGGGGACACTGAAGCTTTCTTT

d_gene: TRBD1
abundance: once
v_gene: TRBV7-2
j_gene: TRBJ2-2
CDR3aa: CASSLRQGATGELFF
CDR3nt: TGTGCCAGCAGCTTAAGACAGGGGGCCACCGGGGAGCTGTTTTTT

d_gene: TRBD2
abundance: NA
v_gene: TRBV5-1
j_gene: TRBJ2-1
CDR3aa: CASSLGSGGSNEQFF
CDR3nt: TGCGCCAGCAGCTTGGGTAGCGGGGGGTCCAATGAGCAGTTCTTC

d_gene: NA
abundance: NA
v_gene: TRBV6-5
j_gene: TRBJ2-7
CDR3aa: CASSSQNLQGYEQYF
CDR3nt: TGTGCCAGCAGTTCCCAAAACCTACAGGGATACGAGCAGTACTTC

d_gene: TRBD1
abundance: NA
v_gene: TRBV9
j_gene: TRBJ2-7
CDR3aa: CASSARGGQGGSGYPYEQYF
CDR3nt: TGTGCCAGCAGCGCGAGGGGGGGACAGGGGGGTAGCGGGTATCCCTACGAGCAGTACTTC

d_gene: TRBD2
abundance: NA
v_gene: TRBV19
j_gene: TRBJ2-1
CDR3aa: CASSWTSGGSNEQFF
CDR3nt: TGTGCCAGTAGTTGGACTAGCGGAGGAAGCAATGAGCAGTTCTTC

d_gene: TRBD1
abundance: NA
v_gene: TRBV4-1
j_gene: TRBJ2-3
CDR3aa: CASSRLPGQGVTDTQYF
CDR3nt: TGCGCCAGCAGCCGCCTACCGGGACAGGGAGTCACAGATACGCAGTATTTT

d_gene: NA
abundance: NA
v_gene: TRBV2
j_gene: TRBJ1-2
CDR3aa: CASSEGPREEDGYTF
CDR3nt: TGTGCCAGCAGTGAAGGGCCCAGGGAGGAGGACGGCTACACCTTC

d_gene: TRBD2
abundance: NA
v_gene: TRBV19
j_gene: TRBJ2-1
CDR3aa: CASSIGGLALPPEQFF
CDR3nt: TGTGCCAGTAGTATTGGCGGACTAGCGCTGCCCCCTGAGCAGTTCTTC

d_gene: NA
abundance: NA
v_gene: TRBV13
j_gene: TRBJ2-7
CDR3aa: CASSPQTGVEQYF
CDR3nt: TGTGCCAGCAGCCCACAGACAGGCGTGGAGCAGTACTTC

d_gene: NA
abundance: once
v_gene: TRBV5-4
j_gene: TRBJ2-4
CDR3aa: CASSLAGQKNIQYF
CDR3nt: TGTGCCAGCAGCTTGGCTGGACAGAAAAACATTCAGTACTTC

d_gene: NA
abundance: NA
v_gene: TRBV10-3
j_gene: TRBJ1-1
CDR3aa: CAIREGKDTEAFF
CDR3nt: TGTGCCATCCGGGAAGGGAAGGACACTGAAGCTTTCTTT

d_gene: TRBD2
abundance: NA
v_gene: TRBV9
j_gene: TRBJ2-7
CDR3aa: CASNSGLAGYEQYF
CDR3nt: TGTGCCAGCAACTCGGGGCTAGCGGGCTACGAGCAGTACTTC

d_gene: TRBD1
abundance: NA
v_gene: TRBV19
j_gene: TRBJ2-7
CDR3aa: CASSIGVQGAYEQYF
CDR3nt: TGTGCCAGTAGTATTGGGGTACAGGGGGCTTACGAGCAGTACTTC